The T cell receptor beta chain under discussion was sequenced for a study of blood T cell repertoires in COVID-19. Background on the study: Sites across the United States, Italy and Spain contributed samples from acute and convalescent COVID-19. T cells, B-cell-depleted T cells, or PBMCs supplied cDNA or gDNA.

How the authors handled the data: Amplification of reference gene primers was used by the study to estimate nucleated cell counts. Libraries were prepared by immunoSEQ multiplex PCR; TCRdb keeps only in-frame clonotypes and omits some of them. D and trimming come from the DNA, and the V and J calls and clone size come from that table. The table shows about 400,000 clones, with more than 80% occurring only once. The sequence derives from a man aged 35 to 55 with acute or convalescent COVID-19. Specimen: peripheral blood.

CDR3 DNA sequence: TGTGCCAGCAGTTTAACCGACGCCCGAATCGGGGAAAAACTGTTTTTT. Translated, it gives CASSLTDARIGEKLFF. The chain has TRBV6-6 and TRBJ1-4, with no clear D. The CDR3 consists of 16 residues. Trimming removed 4 bases from V and 8 bases from J, with 20 bases in between. In germline, CDR1 is MNHNY, CDR2 SVGAGI (reference sequence).